The next 32 T cell receptor beta chains were all read from a single sample in a study of control samples from healthy donors and cancer patients. TCRdb keeps only in-frame clones here, not all; method: immunoSEQ multiplex PCR. The repertoire holds fewer than 110,000 clones, with 80% to 90% as singletons. The sequencing input was blood. Receptor source: a young man in good health.

The CDR3 protein is CASSQVEGSGNTIYF. For the CDR3, the DNA is TGCGCCAGCAGCCAAGTGGAGGGATCTGGAAACACCATATATTTT. The chain carries TRBV4-3 and TRBJ1-3; D uncertain. With 1 base removed from V and 1 base from J, the gap between germline ends came to 8 bases. From germline, CDR1 is LGHNA and CDR2 YSLEER. The CDR3 length is 15 residues.

This sequence joins TRBV4-1 and TRBJ2-3, with D tentatively TRBD2 (6 bases). The V gene's germline CDR1 is MGHRA and CDR2 YSYEKL. The CDR3 is made up of 16 amino acids. Trimming removed 8 bases from V and 1 base from J, with 19 bases in between. The CDR3 nucleotides are TGCGCCAGCGGGCCGGGACTCCCCCGGGGCACAGATACGCAGTATTTT. Encoded protein: CASGPGLPRGTDTQYF.

The chain uses TRBV18 and TRBJ2-3; possible D gene TRBD2, 5 bases. V lost 3 bases and J lost 2, with 9 bases in between. The CDR3 has 14 amino acids. CDR1 and CDR2 (germline): KGHSH, LQKENI. The CDR3 region has the DNA TGTGCCAGCTCACCGGCCGGGAACACAGATACGCAGTATTTT. Amino acid sequence: CASSPAGNTDTQYF.

CDR3 residues: CASSDFGGQRSYEQYV. In nucleotides, the CDR3 is TGTGCCAGCAGTGATTTTGGTGGACAGCGCTCCTACGAGCAGTACGTC. The gene calls are TRBV6-1 and TRBJ2-7; weak D call: TRBD1 (6 bases). CDR3 length equals 16 residues. The V and J ends lost 3 bases and 0 bases respectively, with 15 bases between them. Germline CDR1 is MNHNS and CDR2 is SASEGT.

The V gene is TRBV5-6, the J gene TRBJ2-3; maybe TRBD2 (6 bases). The CDR3 has 15 amino acids. Trimming took 4 bases from V and 4 from J, leaving 16 bases between them. Germline V gene sequence: CDR1 SGHDT, CDR2 YYEEEE. The CDR3 DNA reads as TGTGCCAGCAGCAACTTATGGGGGGACGCAGATACGCAGTATTTT. Amino acid sequence: CASSNLWGDADTQYF.

The rearrangement joins TRBV2 to TRBJ2-4; possibly TRBD1 or TRBD2 for D (7 bases each). CDR1 SNHLY and CDR2 FYNNEI come from the germline V gene. Trimming stripped 6 bases from V and 7 bases from J, with 19 bases between. CDR3 length equals 15 residues. CDR3: CASSVEGGGRNIQYF. The CDR3 coding sequence is TGTGCCAGCAGCGTGGAGGGAGGGGGCAGGAACATTCAGTACTTC.

V and J are TRBV30 and TRBJ2-7; 7 nucleotides match TRBD1. Trimming cost V 4 bases and J 3 bases; bases outside gene matches: 6. This CDR3 spans 13 amino acids. Germline CDR1 is GTSNPN and CDR2 is SVGIG (reference sequence). CDR3 coding DNA: TGTGCCTGGAAGACAGGGTTCGGCTACGAGCAGTACTTC. Amino acids: CAWKTGFGYEQYF.

Only one count was recorded for this clone. J is TRBJ1-1 and V is TRBV12-3 or TRBV12-4; possibly TRBD1 for D (5 bases). This CDR3 spans 13 amino acids. V was shortened by 8 bases and J by 4 bases, with 14 bases between the two germline ends. The CDR3 sequence: CASVRQGGTEAFF. In DNA form, the CDR3 reads TGTGCCAGCGTCAGGCAGGGAGGCACTGAAGCTTTCTTT.

The V call is TRBV10-2, the J call TRBJ2-2, with 8 bases that match TRBD2. The germline CDR1 and CDR2 sequences are WSHSY and SAAADI. Trimming took 5 bases from V and 1 from J; bases not matched to a gene: 6. The CDR3 spans 16 residues. The CDR3 DNA reads TGCGCCAGCAGTCGATTCGGGACTAGGAACACCGGGGAGCTGTTTTTT. Translation gives CASSRFGTRNTGELFF.

The chain is built from TRBV1 and TRBJ2-7; TRBD1 is the table's D call, not checked against the DNA. TRBV1 is a pseudogene. The CDR3 spans 12 residues. This chain's CDR3 is CTSNGRGHEQYV. The CDR3 DNA reads as TGCACCAGCAATGGCAGGGGCCACGAGCAGTACGTC.

The V gene is TRBV4-2, the J gene TRBJ1-1, with D maybe TRBD1 (6 bases). Between the trimmed V and J ends, which lost 4 bases and 0 bases, there was a span of 12 bases. The CDR3 runs to 15 residues. Germline assignment: CDR1 LGHNA and CDR2 YNFKEQ. The CDR3 loop reads CASSLGQHMNTEAFF. The CDR3 nucleotides are TGTGCCAGCAGCCTCGGACAGCACATGAACACTGAAGCTTTCTTT.

The CDR3 protein is CASSPGQGDTGELFF. In nucleotides, the CDR3 is TGTGCCAGCAGTCCGGGACAGGGCGACACCGGGGAGCTGTTTTTT. The rearrangement uses TRBV6-5 and TRBJ2-2; 9 bases match TRBD1. This CDR3 has 15 residues. Losses at the gene ends were 5 bases for V and 3 bases for J; bases not matched to a gene: 4. CDR1 MNHEY and CDR2 SVGAGI come from the germline V gene.

V is TRBV2 and J is TRBJ1-5; D is unresolved. In germline, CDR1 is SNHLY, CDR2 FYNNEI. V shed 6 bases and J shed 4 bases, with 7 bases lying between them. There are 12 residues in the CDR3. CDR3 DNA sequence: TGTGCCAGCAGGGGTATAAATCAGCCCCAGCATTTT. This gives the protein CASRGINQPQHF.

The chain recombines TRBV5-4 with TRBJ2-3; the D gene is possibly TRBD2 (5 bases). Germline CDR1 is SGHNT and CDR2 is YYREEE (reference sequence). The length of the CDR3 is 17 residues. V was cut by 4 bases and J by 2 bases, with 20 bases left in between. The DNA of the CDR3 is TGTGCCAGCAGCCGCCTTGGAAGCGGAGCTAACACAGATACGCAGTATTTT. Encoded protein: CASSRLGSGANTDTQYF.

The rearrangement uses TRBV6-5 and TRBJ1-1; D uncertain. V lost 0 bases to trimming and J lost 2 bases, with 10 bases between them. The CDR3 has 15 residues. Per germline, CDR1 MNHEY and CDR2 SVGAGI. The CDR3 loop reads CASSYSEGGNTEAFF. CDR3 nucleotide sequence: TGTGCCAGCAGTTACTCAGAGGGTGGAAACACTGAAGCTTTCTTT.

The chain joins TRBV5-7 to TRBJ2-5, with D maybe TRBD1 (5 bases). TRBV5-7 carries the ORF label, with uncertain function. The CDR3 contains 14 residues. V gave up 2 bases and J gave up 4 bases, with 12 bases separating them. The CDR3 region has the DNA TGTGCCAGCAGCTTCGACAGTTTACGAGAGACCCAGTACTTC. This sequence encodes CASSFDSLRETQYF.

This chain connects TRBV12-3 or TRBV12-4 to TRBJ2-3, with TRBD2 as a possible D gene (5 bases). The CDR3 loop spans 12 amino acids. Trimming took off 8 bases at V and 4 bases at J, with 10 bases between the two ends. This chain's CDR3 is CASALAPDTQYF. The CDR3 DNA is TGTGCCAGCGCGCTAGCCCCAGATACGCAGTATTTT.

This rearrangement joins TRBV30 to TRBJ1-5, with D tentatively TRBD1 (5 bases). Germline CDR1 reads GTSNPN; CDR2 reads SVGIG (reference sequence). This CDR3 comprises 15 residues. With 0 bases removed from V and 7 bases from J, the gap between germline ends came to 16 bases. In DNA form, the CDR3 reads TGTGCCTGGAGTGTACATGAGGGGTCAGGACAGCCCCAGCATTTT. Translating it yields CAWSVHEGSGQPQHF.

The rearrangement links TRBV7-6 to TRBJ1-4, with 9 nucleotides matching TRBD1. Germline V lookup: CDR1 SGHVS, CDR2 FNYEAQ. The CDR3 spans 18 residues. V shed 1 base and J 7 bases; nucleotides not matched to a gene: 13. CDR3 residues: CASSLGTGVGPLAEKLFF. The CDR3 region has the DNA TGTGCCAGCAGCTTAGGGACAGGGGTCGGGCCCCTAGCTGAAAAACTGTTTTTT.

V gene TRBV6-2 or TRBV6-3 combines with J gene TRBJ2-1; possible D gene TRBD2, 5 bases. V lost 6 bases to trimming and J lost 9 bases, with 21 bases between them. Germline V gives CDR1 MNHEY, CDR2 SVGEGT. CDR3 length: 15 residues. CDR3 amino acids: CASSLDGGGGLEQFF. The CDR3 bases are TGTGCCAGCAGCCTGGACGGTGGAGGTGGCCTTGAGCAGTTCTTC.

The chain is built from TRBV28 and TRBJ1-2; weak D call: TRBD1 (5 bases). V dropped 7 bases and J dropped 1 base, with 16 bases sitting between them. Germline V gene data show CDR1 as MDHEN and CDR2 as SYDVKM. The CDR3 extends over 15 amino acids. The CDR3 DNA reads as TGTGCCAGCACCCCGGGGCAGGCAGTTAACTATGGCTACACCTTC. It encodes CASTPGQAVNYGYTF.

The V and J genes are TRBV4-2 and TRBJ2-2, with D unclear. V lost 1 base and J 1 base, leaving 7 bases between the germline ends. Germline CDR1 is LGHNA and CDR2 is YNFKEQ. CDR3 length: 15 amino acids. The CDR3 DNA reads as TGTGCCAGCAGCCAAGGGATAGGGAACACCGGGGAGCTGTTTTTT. Translation: CASSQGIGNTGELFF.

This sequence joins TRBV30 and TRBJ1-6; D is ambiguous. This CDR3 contains 13 residues. Trimming left V 1 base short and J 5 bases short, with 6 bases between. Germline loops: CDR1 GTSNPN, CDR2 SVGIG (reference sequence). Here the CDR3 reads CAWSARNNSPLHF. The CDR3 DNA sequence: TGTGCCTGGAGTGCAAGAAATAATTCACCCCTCCACTTT.

This sequence joins TRBV4-2 and TRBJ2-5; 9 nucleotides match TRBD2. This CDR3 region has 18 residues. Per the germline V gene, CDR1 is LGHNA and CDR2 is YNFKEQ. V lost 0 bases, J lost 3 bases, and 11 bases stayed unmatched. CDR3 nucleotide sequence: TGTGCCAGCAGCCAAGATATCGCTCAGCGGGGGGAGGAAGAGACCCAGTACTTC. This encodes CASSQDIAQRGEEETQYF.

The chain has TRBV6-5 and TRBJ2-7, with D maybe TRBD2 (7 bases). V lost 2 bases to trimming and J lost 0 bases, with 14 bases between them. This CDR3 is 16 amino acids long. Per germline, CDR1 MNHEY and CDR2 SVGAGI. In nucleotides, the CDR3 is TGTGCCAGCAGTTACGGGAGGGGGATGAGCTCCTACGAGCAGTACTTC. Translated: CASSYGRGMSSYEQYF.

The rearrangement links TRBV6-4 to TRBJ2-1; D unresolved. The V end was cut by 0 bases, the J end by 1 base, with 7 bases between. The CDR3 is 15 residues long. Looked up from germline, CDR1 is MRHNA and CDR2 is SNTAGT. This CDR3 reads CASSDSAESYNEQFF. The CDR3 DNA sequence: TGTGCCAGCAGTGACTCGGCGGAGTCCTACAATGAGCAGTTCTTC.

The chain carries TRBV7-3 and TRBJ2-5; 8 bases are shared with TRBD1. V dropped 5 bases and J dropped 5; count of bases not matched to a gene: 7. CDR1 is SGHTA, CDR2 FQGTGA, per germline. This CDR3 is 14 amino acids long. CDR3 coding DNA: TGTGCCAGCAGCCCCTATCAGGGGGCGGAGACCCAGTACTTC. Translated: CASSPYQGAETQYF.

The chain couples TRBV19 to TRBJ1-3, with D perhaps TRBD1 (5 bases). This CDR3 has 14 residues. Germline CDR1 and CDR2: LNHDA and SQIVND (reference sequence). Trimming pared 9 bases from V and 5 bases from J, leaving 17 bases between. CDR3 sequence: CASLLTEQRNTIYF. DNA of the CDR3: TGTGCCAGCCTCCTGACAGAGCAGAGAAACACCATATATTTT.

The chain combines TRBV5-4 with TRBJ1-1; 10 bases are shared with TRBD1. CDR3 length: 15 residues. Germline CDR1 and CDR2: SGHNT and YYREEE (reference sequence). V lost 4 bases to trimming and J lost 6 bases; unmatched junction nucleotides: 9. The CDR3 DNA sequence: TGTGCCAGCAGCCCCCAGACAGGGGGCAAGGCTGAAGCTTTCTTT. Amino acid sequence: CASSPQTGGKAEAFF.

The rearrangement joins TRBV5-1 to TRBJ2-4; 9 bases match TRBD1. In germline, CDR1 is SGHRS, CDR2 YFSETQ. The CDR3 has 16 amino acids. V dropped 4 bases and J dropped 2; count of bases not matched to a gene: 7. The CDR3 sequence: CASSPTGGMTKNIQYF. The CDR3 coding sequence is TGCGCCAGCAGCCCCACAGGGGGCATGACCAAAAACATTCAGTACTTC.

The rearrangement uses TRBV6-5 and TRBJ2-7; D uncertain. CDR1 and CDR2 from the germline V gene are MNHEY and SVGAGI. With 6 bases removed from V and 2 bases from J, the gap between germline ends came to 11 bases. This CDR3 comprises 13 residues. The CDR3, as DNA: TGTGCCAGCAGAGACGTTTACGCCTACGAGCAGTACGTC. The encoded protein is CASRDVYAYEQYV.

The sample holds a few counts of this clone. V gene TRBV2 combines with J gene TRBJ1-5, with D tentatively TRBD1 (6 bases). CDR3 length: 14 residues. The V gene's germline CDR1 is SNHLY and CDR2 FYNNEI. Trimming shortened V by 6 bases and J by 4 bases, and 13 bases separated the two germline ends. CDR3 in DNA: TGTGCCAGCAGCGTACAGGGAAGGAATCAGCCCCAGCATTTT. As protein: CASSVQGRNQPQHF.